The sequence of this T cell receptor beta chain was determined in a study of beta chain features in type 1 diabetes. Study-wide results and limits: VDJ junctions in type 1 diabetes patients carried more deletions and fewer insertions. TCRB CDR3s were moderately but significantly shorter in Type 1 diabetes patients in all four CD4+ subsets. Patients' naive, central memory and Treg TCRB repertoires seemed closer to one another than those of healthy donors.

As every portion of the isolated RNA was reverse transcribed, the sequencing read expressed TCRB transcripts. Profiling relied on immunoSEQ multiplex PCR, and the TCRdb table lists in-frame clones only, not all of them. The sample carries 680,000 or so clones, about an eighth recorded once. By way of CD45RO/CCR7/CD25/CD127/CD95/CD27, the CD4+ regulatory, stem cell-like memory, central memory and naive cells were sorted. The CDR3 sequence is 16 residues long. The germline CDR1 and CDR2 sequences are PRHDT and FYEKMQ (reference sequence). V dropped 4 bases and J dropped 6; count of bases not matched to a gene: 10. Notes on this clone: The antigen is unknown.

This clonotype was obtained from a man aged 18-30 years with type 1 diabetes. The V and J genes are TRBV13 and TRBJ1-5; 9 bases match TRBD1. The specimen was naive CD4+ T cells from blood. The chain's CDR3 is CASSSGQGRVGQPQHF. The CDR3 coding sequence is TGTGCCAGCAGCTCGGGACAGGGAAGGGTAGGTCAGCCCCAGCATTTT. Full variable domain (missing parts from reference TRBV13 and TRBJ1-5): AAGVIQSPRHLIKEKRETATLKCYPIPRHDTVYWYQQGPGQDPQFLISFYEKMQSDKGSIPDRFSAQQFSDYHSELNMSSLELGDSALYFCASSSGQGRVGQPQHFGDGTRLSIL.